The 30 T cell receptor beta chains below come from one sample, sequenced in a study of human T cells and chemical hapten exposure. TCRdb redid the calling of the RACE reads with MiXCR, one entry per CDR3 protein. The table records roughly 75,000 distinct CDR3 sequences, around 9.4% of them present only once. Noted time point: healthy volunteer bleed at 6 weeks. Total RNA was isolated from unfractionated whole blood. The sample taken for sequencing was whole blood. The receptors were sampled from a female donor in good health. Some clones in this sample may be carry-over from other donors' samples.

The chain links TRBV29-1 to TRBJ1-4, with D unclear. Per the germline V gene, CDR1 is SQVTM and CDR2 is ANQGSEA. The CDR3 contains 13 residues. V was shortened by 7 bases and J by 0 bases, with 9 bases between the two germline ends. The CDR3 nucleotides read TGCAGCGCCGCTTCTACAACTAATGAAAAACTGTTTTTT. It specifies CSAASTTNEKLFF.

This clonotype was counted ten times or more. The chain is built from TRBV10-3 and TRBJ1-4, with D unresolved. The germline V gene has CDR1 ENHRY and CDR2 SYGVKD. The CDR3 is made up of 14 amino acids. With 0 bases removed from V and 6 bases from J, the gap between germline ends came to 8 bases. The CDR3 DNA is TGTGCCATCAGTGAGTCTTCCACGGATGAAAAACTGTTTTTT. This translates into CAISESSTDEKLFF.

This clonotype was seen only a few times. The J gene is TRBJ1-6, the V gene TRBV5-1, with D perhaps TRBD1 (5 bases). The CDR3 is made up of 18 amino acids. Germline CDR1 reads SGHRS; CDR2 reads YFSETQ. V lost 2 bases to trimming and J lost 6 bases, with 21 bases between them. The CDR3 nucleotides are TGCGCCAGCAGCTTCCATCGATCTGGCCGGGACCTTAATTCACCCCTCCACTTT. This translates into CASSFHRSGRDLNSPLHF.

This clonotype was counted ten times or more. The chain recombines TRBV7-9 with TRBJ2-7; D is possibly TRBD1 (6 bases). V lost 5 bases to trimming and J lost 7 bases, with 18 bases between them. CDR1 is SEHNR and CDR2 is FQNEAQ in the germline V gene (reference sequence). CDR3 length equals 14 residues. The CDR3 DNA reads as TGTGCCAGCAGCCGGGCGGCTCAGGGGTGGGAGCAGTACTTC. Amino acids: CASSRAAQGWEQYF.

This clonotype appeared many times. CDR3 in amino acids: CASSLGAAGEAFF. The CDR3 coding sequence is TGTGCCAGCAGCTTGGGGGCGGCAGGGGAAGCTTTCTTT. The chain has TRBV5-6 and TRBJ1-1; D perhaps matches TRBD1 (5 bases). CDR1 and CDR2 from the germline V gene are SGHDT and YYEEEE. CDR3 length equals 13 residues. V was clipped by 0 bases and J by 8 bases, with 11 bases between them. The full variable domain, its missing parts supplied by reference TRBV5-6 and TRBJ1-1, is DAGVTQSPTHLIKTRGQQVTLRCSPKSGHDTVSWYQQALGQGPQFIFQYYEEEERQRGNFPDRFSGHQFPNYSSELNVNALLLGDSALYLCASSLGAAGEAFFGQGTRLTVV.

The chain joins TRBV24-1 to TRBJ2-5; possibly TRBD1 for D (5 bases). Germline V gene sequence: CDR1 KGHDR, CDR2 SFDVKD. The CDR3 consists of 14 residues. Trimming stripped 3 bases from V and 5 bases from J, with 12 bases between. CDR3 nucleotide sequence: TGTGCCACCAGTGATAGTGGGGCTGGCGAGACCCAGTACTTC. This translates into CATSDSGAGETQYF.

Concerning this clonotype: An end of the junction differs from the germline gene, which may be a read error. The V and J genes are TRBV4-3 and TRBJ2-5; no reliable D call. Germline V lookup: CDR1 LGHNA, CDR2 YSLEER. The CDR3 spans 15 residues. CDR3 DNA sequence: TGTGCCAGCAGCCAAGATAGAACCTCACAAGAGACCCAGTACTTC. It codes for CASSQDRTSQETQYF.

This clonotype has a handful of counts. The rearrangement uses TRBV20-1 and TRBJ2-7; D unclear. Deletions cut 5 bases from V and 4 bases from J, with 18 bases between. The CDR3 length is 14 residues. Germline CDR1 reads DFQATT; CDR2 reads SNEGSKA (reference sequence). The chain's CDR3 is CSAHDPVGVYEQYF. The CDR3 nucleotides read TGCAGTGCTCACGACCCGGTGGGTGTGTACGAGCAGTACTTC.

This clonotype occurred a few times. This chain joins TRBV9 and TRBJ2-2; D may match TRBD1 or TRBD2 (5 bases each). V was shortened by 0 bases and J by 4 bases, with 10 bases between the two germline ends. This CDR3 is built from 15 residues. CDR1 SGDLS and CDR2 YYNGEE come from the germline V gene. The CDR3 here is CASSVGGMSTGELFF. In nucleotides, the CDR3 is TGTGCCAGCAGCGTAGGGGGGATGAGCACCGGGGAGCTGTTTTTT.

The DNA of the CDR3 is TGCAGCGTTTTTACAGGGGGCACTAATGAAAAACTGTTTTTT. Its protein is CSVFTGGTNEKLFF. J is TRBJ1-4 and V is TRBV29-1; 9 bases are a match to TRBD1. The V gene's germline CDR1 is SQVTM and CDR2 ANQGSEA. The CDR3 runs 14 residues. The junction had 3 bases not matched to a gene; V was cut back by 5 bases and J by 2 bases.

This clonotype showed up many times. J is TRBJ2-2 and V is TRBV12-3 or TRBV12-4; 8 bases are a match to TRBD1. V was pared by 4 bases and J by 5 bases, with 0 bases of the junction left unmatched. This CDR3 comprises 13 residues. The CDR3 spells CASSYRGTGELFF. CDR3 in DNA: TGTGCCAGCAGTTACAGGGGGACCGGGGAGCTGTTTTTT.

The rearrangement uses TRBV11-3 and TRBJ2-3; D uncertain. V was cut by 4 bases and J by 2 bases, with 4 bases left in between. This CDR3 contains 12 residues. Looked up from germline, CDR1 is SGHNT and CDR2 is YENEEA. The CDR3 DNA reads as TGTGCCAGCAGCTCCGACACAGATACGCAGTATTTT. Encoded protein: CASSSDTDTQYF.

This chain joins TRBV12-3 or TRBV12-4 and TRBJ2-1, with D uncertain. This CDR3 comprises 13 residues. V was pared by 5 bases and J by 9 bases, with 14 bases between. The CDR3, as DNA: TGTGCCAGCAGTCCCACTACCCTCGGTGAGCAGTTCTTC. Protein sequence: CASSPTTLGEQFF.

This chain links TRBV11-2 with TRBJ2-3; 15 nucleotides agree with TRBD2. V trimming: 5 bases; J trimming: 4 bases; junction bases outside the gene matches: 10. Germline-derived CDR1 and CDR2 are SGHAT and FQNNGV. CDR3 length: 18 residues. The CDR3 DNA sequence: TGTGCCAGCAGCCGGACTAGCGGGGGGGCCGTGGGAGCAGATACGCAGTATTTT. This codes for CASSRTSGGAVGADTQYF.

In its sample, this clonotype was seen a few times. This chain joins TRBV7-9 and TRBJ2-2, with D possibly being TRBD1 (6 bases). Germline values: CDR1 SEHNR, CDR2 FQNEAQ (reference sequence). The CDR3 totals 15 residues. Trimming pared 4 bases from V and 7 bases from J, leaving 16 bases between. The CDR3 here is CASSSGTLLGGELFF. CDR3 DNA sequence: TGTGCCAGCAGCTCCGGGACACTCTTGGGCGGGGAGCTGTTTTTT.

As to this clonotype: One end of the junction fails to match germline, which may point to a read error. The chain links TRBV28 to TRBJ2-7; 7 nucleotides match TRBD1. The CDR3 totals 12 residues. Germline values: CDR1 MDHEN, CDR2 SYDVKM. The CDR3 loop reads CTSSSTGSEQYF. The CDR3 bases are TGTACCAGCAGTTCGACAGGGAGCGAGCAGTACTTC.

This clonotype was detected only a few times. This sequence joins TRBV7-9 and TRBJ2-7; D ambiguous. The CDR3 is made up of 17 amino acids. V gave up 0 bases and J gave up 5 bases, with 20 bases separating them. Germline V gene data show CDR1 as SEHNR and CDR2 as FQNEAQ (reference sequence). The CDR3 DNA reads TGTGCCAGCAGCTTAGCAGCGCAGTCACCCAGAGTTGACGAGCAGTACTTC. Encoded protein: CASSLAAQSPRVDEQYF. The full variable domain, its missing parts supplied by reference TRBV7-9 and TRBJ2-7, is DTGVSQNPRHKITKRGQNVTFRCDPISEHNRLYWYRQTLGQGPEFLTYFQNEAQLEKSRLLSDRFSAERPKGSFSTLEIQRTEQGDSAMYLCASSLAAQSPRVDEQYFGPGTRLTVT.

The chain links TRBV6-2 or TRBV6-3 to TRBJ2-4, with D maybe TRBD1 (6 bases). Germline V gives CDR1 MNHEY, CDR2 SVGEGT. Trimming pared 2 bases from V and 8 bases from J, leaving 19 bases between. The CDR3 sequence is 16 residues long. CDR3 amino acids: CASSYGAVAGAYIQYF. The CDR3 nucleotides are TGTGCCAGCAGTTACGGCGCCGTGGCAGGGGCGTACATTCAGTACTTC.

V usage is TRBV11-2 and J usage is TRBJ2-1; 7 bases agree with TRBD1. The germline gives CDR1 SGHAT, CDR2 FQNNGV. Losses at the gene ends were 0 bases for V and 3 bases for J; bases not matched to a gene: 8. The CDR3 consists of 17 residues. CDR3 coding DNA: TGTGCCAGCAGCTTAGATAGGAGGACAGGATTCTACAATGAGCAGTTCTTC. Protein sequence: CASSLDRRTGFYNEQFF. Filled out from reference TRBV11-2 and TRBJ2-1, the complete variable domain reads EAGVAQSPRYKIIEKRQSVAFWCNPISGHATLYWYQQILGQGPKLLIQFQNNGVVDDSQLPKDRFSAERLKGVDSTLKIQPAKLEDSAVYLCASSLDRRTGFYNEQFFGPGTRLTVL.

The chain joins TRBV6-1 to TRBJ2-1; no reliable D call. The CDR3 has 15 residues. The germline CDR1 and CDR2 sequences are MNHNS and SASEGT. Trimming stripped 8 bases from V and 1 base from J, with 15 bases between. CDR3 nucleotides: TGTGCCAGCGCGAAGATGGAACTATCCTACAATGAGCAGTTCTTC. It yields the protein CASAKMELSYNEQFF.

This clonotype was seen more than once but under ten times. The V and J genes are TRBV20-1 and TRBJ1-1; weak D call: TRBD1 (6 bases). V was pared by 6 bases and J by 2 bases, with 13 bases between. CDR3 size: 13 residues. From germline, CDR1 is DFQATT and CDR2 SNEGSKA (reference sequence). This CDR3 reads CSAAWTANTEAFF. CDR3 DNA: TGCAGTGCAGCCTGGACAGCCAACACTGAAGCTTTCTTT.

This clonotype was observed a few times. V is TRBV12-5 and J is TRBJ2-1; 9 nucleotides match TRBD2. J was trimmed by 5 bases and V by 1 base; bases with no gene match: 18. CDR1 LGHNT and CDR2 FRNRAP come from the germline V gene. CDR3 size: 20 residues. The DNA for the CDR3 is TGTGCTAGTGGTTTGGCCTTTCTCCCAATAGTAGCGGGGGTACACAATGAGCAGTTCTTC. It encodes CASGLAFLPIVAGVHNEQFF. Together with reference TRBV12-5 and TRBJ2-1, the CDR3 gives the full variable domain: DARVTQTPRHKVTEMGQEVTMRCQPILGHNTVFWYRQTMMQGLELLAYFRNRAPLDDSGMPKDRFSAEMPDATLATLKIQPSEPRDSAVYFCASGLAFLPIVAGVHNEQFFGPGTRLTVL.

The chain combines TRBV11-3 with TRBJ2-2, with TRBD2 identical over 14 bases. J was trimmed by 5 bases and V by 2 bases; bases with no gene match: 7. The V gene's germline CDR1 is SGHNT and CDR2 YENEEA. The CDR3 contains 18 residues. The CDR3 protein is CASSLRGTSGGITGELFF. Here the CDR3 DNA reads TGTGCCAGCAGCTTACGGGGGACTAGCGGGGGAATAACCGGGGAGCTGTTTTTT.

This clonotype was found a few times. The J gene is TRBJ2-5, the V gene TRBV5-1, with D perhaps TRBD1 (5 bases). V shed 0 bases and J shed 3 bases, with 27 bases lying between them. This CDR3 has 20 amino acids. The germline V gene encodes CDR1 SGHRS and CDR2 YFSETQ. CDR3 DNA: TGCGCCAGCAGCTTGGAAGCTCCCAATGGACAAATCCAAGGGGAAGAGACCCAGTACTTC. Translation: CASSLEAPNGQIQGEETQYF.

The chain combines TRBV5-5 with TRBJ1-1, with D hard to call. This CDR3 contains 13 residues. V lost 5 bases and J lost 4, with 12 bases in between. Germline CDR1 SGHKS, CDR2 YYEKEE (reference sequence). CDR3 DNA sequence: TGTGCCAGCAGTGCATATGGAGGCACTGAAGCTTTCTTT. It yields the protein CASSAYGGTEAFF.

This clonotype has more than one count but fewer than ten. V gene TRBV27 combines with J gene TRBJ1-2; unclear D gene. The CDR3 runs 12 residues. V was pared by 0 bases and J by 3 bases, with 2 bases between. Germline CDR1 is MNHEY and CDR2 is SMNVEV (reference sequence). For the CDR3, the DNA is TGTGCCAGCAGTTTATCGCACTATGGCTACACCTTC. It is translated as CASSLSHYGYTF.

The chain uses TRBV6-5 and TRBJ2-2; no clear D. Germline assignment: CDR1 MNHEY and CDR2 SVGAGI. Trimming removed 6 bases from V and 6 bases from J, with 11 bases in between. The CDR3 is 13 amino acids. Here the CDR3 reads CASSRNGAGELFF. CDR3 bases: TGTGCCAGCAGCCGCAATGGGGCCGGGGAGCTGTTTTTT.

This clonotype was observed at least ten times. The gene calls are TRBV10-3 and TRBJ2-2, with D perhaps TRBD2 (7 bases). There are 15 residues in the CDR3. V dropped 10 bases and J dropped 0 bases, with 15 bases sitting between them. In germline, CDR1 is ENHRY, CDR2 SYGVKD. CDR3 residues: CATSGGQSNTGELFF. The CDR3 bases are TGTGCCACCTCGGGGGGCCAATCGAACACCGGGGAGCTGTTTTTT.

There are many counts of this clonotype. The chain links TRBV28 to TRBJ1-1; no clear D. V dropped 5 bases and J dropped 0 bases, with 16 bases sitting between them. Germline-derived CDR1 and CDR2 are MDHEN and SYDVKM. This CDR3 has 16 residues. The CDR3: CASSPTQSFMNTEAFF. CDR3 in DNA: TGTGCCAGCAGTCCAACACAGTCCTTCATGAACACTGAAGCTTTCTTT.

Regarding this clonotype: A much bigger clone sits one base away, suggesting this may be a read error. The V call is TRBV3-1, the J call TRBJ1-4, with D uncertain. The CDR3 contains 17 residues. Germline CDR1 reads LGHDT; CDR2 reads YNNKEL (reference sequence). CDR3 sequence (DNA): TGTGTCAGCAGCCAAGCCCCCAGCCATGGATGGCCTGAAAAACTGTTTTTT. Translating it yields CVSSQAPSHGWPEKLFF.